Reported below is one T cell receptor beta chain. Its antigen is not known. With no exception, relapse followed autologous stem cell transplantation in all patients, and brentuximab vedotin exposure varied. This entry comes from a study of PD-1 blockade in classical Hodgkin lymphoma. Study-wide results and caveats: CD4+ TCR diversity rose significantly by C4D1, and CD8+ TCR diversity did not. Lower baseline TCR diversity was reported for newly diagnosed patients than for healthy donors.

Data came from immunoSEQ multiplex PCR; TCRdb stores just in-frame clones and leaves some out. The sample consists of 55,000 to 80,000 clones, about 87% of them appearing once. CDR1 is SGHRS and CDR2 is YFSETQ in the germline V gene. The CDR3 contains 14 residues. The ends were cut back, 0 bases at V and 2 bases at J, with 7 bases in the middle. The material was peripheral blood mononuclear cells (PBMCs), obtained at baseline. The source of this sequence is a human donor with classical Hodgkin lymphoma. The chain joins TRBV5-1 to TRBJ2-3; D remains ambiguous. The CDR3 DNA reads as TGCGCCAGCAGCTTGGATTCCAACACAGATACGCAGTATTTT. This translates into CASSLDSNTDTQYF.